The 11 T cell receptor beta chains presented below share a single source sample, sequenced in a study of T cell clonality in common variable immunodeficiency. Study-level points and caveats: Reportedly, TCR beta sequences from common variable immunodeficiency showed fewer deletions and N-nucleotide insertions.

For these receptors, no antigen is known. Only in-frame clones appear in the TCRdb table, and some are missing; sequencing was by immunoSEQ multiplex PCR. The sample is made up of around 30,000 clones, none counted only once. The specimen was peripheral blood mononuclear cells. These receptors all come from a human donor with common variable immunodeficiency.

This clone was found many times. From the germline J gene comes the end of the CDR3, since the read stops 3 residues before it. The rearrangement joins TRBV5-1 to TRBJ2-3, with D maybe TRBD1 (6 bases). Trimming cost V 2 bases and J 4 bases, with 17 bases left between them. CDR1 and CDR2 from the germline V gene are SGHRS and YFSETQ. The CDR3 is 16 amino acids. The CDR3 sequence: CASSFLNRESADTQYF. The CDR3 bases that were read are TGCGCCAGCAGCTTCCTTAACAGGGAATCAGCAGATACG.

At least ten counts were recorded for this clone. The sequenced fragment ends 3 residues before the CDR3 boundary, so the rest is inferred from the germline J gene. V is TRBV2 and J is TRBJ2-3; D possibly corresponds to TRBD1 (5 bases). The germline V gene encodes CDR1 SNHLY and CDR2 FYNNEI. Trimming took off 6 bases at V and 1 base at J, with 11 bases between the two ends. The CDR3 contains 14 residues. The sequenced part of the CDR3 DNA is TGTGCCAGCAGCGGAAAACAGGGCACAGATACG. It yields the protein CASSGKQGTDT. The full CDR3 is CASSGKQGTDTQYF.

With respect to this clone: The read falls 3 residues short of the CDR3 end, and the missing part is taken from the germline J gene. The chain combines TRBV2 with TRBJ1-4; D possibly corresponds to TRBD1 (6 bases). The V and J ends lost 6 bases and 8 bases respectively, with 16 bases between them. CDR1 is SNHLY, CDR2 FYNNEI, per germline. This CDR3 is 14 amino acids long. CDR3: CASSLEGGAEKLFF. The DNA read from the CDR3 is TGTGCCAGCAGCCTAGAGGGGGGGGCGGAAAAA.

The CDR3 spells CASSSRDYTFGGYTF. Partial CDR3 DNA: TGTGCCAGTAGTTCCCGGGACTATACCTTTGGTGGC. The J gene is TRBJ1-2, the V gene TRBV19; perhaps TRBD1 as D (5 bases). The read ends 3 residues shy of where the CDR3 ends; the end is completed using the germline J gene. This CDR3 has 15 residues. Germline V gene sequence: CDR1 LNHDA, CDR2 SQIVND (reference sequence). V dropped 5 bases and J dropped 7 bases, with 20 bases sitting between them.

This clone was seen many times. The observed sequence ends 3 residues before the CDR3 terminus, with the missing tail filled in from the germline J gene. The chain has TRBV28 and TRBJ2-7, with D uncertain. The V gene's germline CDR1 is MDHEN and CDR2 SYDVKM. This CDR3 is 16 amino acids long. Trimming left V 6 bases short and J 0 bases short, with 18 bases between. CDR3 protein: CASSPPPTKHSYEQYF. The sequenced part of the CDR3 DNA is TGTGCCAGCAGCCCCCCCCCGACAAAGCACTCCTACGAG.

This clone showed up many times. From the germline J gene comes the end of the CDR3, since the read stops 3 residues before it. J is TRBJ1-2 and V is TRBV5-1; D might be TRBD1 (6 bases). Deletions cut 4 bases from V and 2 bases from J, with 15 bases between. The germline V gene encodes CDR1 SGHRS and CDR2 YFSETQ. The CDR3 has 15 amino acids. The CDR3 sequence is CASSLKRDTNYGYTF. The sequenced CDR3 bases are TGCGCCAGCAGCCTGAAGAGGGACACAAACTATGGC. The complete variable domain, with remaining parts taken from reference TRBV5-1 and TRBJ1-2, reads KAGVTQTPRYLIKTRGQQVTLSCSPISGHRSVSWYQQTPGQGLQFLFEYFSETQRNKGNFPGRFSGRQFSNSRSEMNVSTLELGDSALYLCASSLKRDTNYGYTFGSGTRLTVV.

This clone appeared many times. The sequenced fragment ends 3 residues before the CDR3 boundary, so the rest is inferred from the germline J gene. The chain joins TRBV16 to TRBJ2-4; perhaps TRBD2 as D (5 bases). The CDR3 runs to 12 residues. Germline V lookup: CDR1 KGHSY, CDR2 FQNENV. V was clipped by 10 bases and J by 8 bases, with 15 bases between them. CDR3: CATTDLGDIQYF. The DNA read from the CDR3 is TGTGCCACCACGGACCTCGGGGACATT.

As to this clone: The CDR3 end falls 3 residues outside the read, so it is completed with the germline J gene. This rearrangement joins TRBV18 to TRBJ2-5, with 10 positions matching TRBD2. CDR1 is KGHSH, CDR2 LQKENI, per germline. CDR3 length equals 16 residues. With V trimmed by 2 bases and J by 5 bases, 8 bases remained unmatched. This CDR3 reads CASSPYQLAGVETQYF. The sequenced CDR3 bases are TGTGCCAGCTCACCATATCAGCTAGCGGGAGTCGAGACC.

This clone came up many times. Coverage ceases 3 residues before the CDR3 finishes, and the germline J gene fills in the end. The chain couples TRBV6-1 to TRBJ2-7; 7 bases agree with TRBD2. V trimming: 3 bases; J trimming: 2 bases; junction bases outside the gene matches: 7. The germline V gene has CDR1 MNHNS and CDR2 SASEGT. The CDR3 contains 15 residues. The part of the CDR3 DNA that was read is TGTGCCAGCAGTGACGGTCTAGCGGATACCTACGAG. It codes for CASSDGLADTYE. The whole CDR3 protein is CASSDGLADTYEQYF.

Details on this clone: Read sequence stops 3 residues before the CDR3 end, and the germline J gene provides the missing end. The chain combines TRBV13 with TRBJ2-7; D is unresolved. CDR1 and CDR2 from the germline V gene are PRHDT and FYEKMQ (reference sequence). Trimming took off 1 base at V and 4 bases at J, with 5 bases between the two ends. This CDR3 contains 12 residues. CDR3 DNA, as far as it was read: TGTGCCAGCAGCTTAGCAGGTTACGAG. This sequence encodes CASSLAGYE. The full CDR3 reads CASSLAGYEQYF.

This clone was seen at least ten times. The read ends 3 residues before the CDR3 terminus; that terminus is restored from the germline J gene. V gene TRBV19 combines with J gene TRBJ1-1, with 7 bases identical to TRBD1. J lost 3 bases, V lost 6 bases, and 10 bases had no gene match. The CDR3 loop spans 15 amino acids. Germline V gene lookup returns CDR1 LNHDA and CDR2 SQIVND (reference sequence). The DNA read from the CDR3 is TGTGCCAGTAGGATCACAGGGGCAATATACACTGAA. It yields the protein CASRITGAIYTE. The CDR3 in full is CASRITGAIYTEAFF.